This T cell receptor (beta chain) was retrieved from a study of blood T cell repertoires in COVID-19. Study-level information: The United States, Italy and Spain were the sources of the acute and convalescent COVID-19 samples. From T cells, B-cell-depleted T cells, or PBMCs came the material, which was cDNA or gDNA.

Original processing notes: For nucleated cells, counts were estimated from reference gene primer amplification. Assay used: immunoSEQ multiplex PCR; TCRdb lists only in-frame clones, some missing. D and trimming were read from the DNA, whereas the V and J calls and clone size are those reported in that table. The sample has 150,000 to 200,000 clones, 80% to 90% seen once. Trimming left V 6 bases short and J 3 bases short, with 3 bases between. Germline V gene sequence: CDR1 SGHTA, CDR2 FQGNSA. The CDR3 length is 10 residues. The sample consisted of peripheral blood. The rearrangement joins TRBV7-2 to TRBJ2-7; D is unclear. The receptor comes from a human donor with active or convalescent COVID-19. The donor label of this sample is uncertain. As DNA, the CDR3 is TGTGCCAGCAGTAACTACGAGCAGTACTTC. Its translation: CASSNYEQYF.